This T cell receptor beta chain was found in a study of blood T cells in healthy people across ages. A sample-barcoded 5' primer and a J-beta primer mix were used in a second PCR of roughly 7 to 11 cycles. Via MiXCR, TCRdb re-called the 5' RACE reads, giving one row per CDR3 protein. The table shows 500,000 to 700,000 distinct CDR3 sequences, with approximately 30% occurring only once. Donors gave roughly 10 milliliters of peripheral blood apiece. V was pared by 2 bases and J by 5 bases, with 11 bases between. This CDR3 has 14 residues. Germline loops: CDR1 SGHRS, CDR2 YFSETQ. Comments on this clonotype: What it binds is not known.

Study-wide findings and caveats: Long-lived donors exceeded aged donors in naive CD4+ cells and diversity. Conclusively comparing naive with antigen-experienced cells was impossible with unsorted PBMCs.

The rearrangement uses TRBV5-1 and TRBJ2-1; D may be TRBD1 (5 bases). The sequenced sample consisted of blood. This receptor was obtained from a woman of 80 years or more in good health. The CDR3 loop is CASSLVQVDNEQFF. The CDR3 DNA reads as TGCGCCAGCAGCTTAGTACAGGTAGACAATGAGCAGTTCTTC.